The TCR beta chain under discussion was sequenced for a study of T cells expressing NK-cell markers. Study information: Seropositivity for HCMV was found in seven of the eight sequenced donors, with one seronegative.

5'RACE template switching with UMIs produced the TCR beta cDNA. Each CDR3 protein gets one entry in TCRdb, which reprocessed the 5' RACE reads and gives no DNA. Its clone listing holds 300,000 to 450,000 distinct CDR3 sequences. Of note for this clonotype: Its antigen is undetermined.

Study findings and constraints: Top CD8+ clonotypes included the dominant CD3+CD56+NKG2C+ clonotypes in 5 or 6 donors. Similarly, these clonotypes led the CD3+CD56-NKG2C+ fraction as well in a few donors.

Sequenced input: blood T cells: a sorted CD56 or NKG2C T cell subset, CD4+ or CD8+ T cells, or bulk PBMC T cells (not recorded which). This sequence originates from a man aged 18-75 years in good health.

The CDR3 loop is CSAPSPYQETQYF. J is TRBJ2-5 and V is TRBV20-1; the TRBD2 assignment by TCRdb is unverifiable without DNA. Germline-derived CDR1 and CDR2 are DFQATT and SNEGSKA (reference sequence). The CDR3 consists of 13 residues.